This T cell receptor beta chain originates from a study of blood T cell repertoires in COVID-19. This clone has only one observation. The CDR3 sequence is 15 residues long. CDR1 is KGHSH, CDR2 LQKENI, per germline. The V end lost 2 bases, the J end lost 0 bases, and 10 bases lay between the germline ends. Generated by immunoSEQ multiplex PCR, the TCRdb table keeps only in-frame clones and is missing some. The sample has 35,000 to 45,000 clones; about 80% are singletons. What was sequenced was peripheral blood. The sequence was obtained from a human donor in a cohort sampled during active COVID-19. The chain employs TRBV18 and TRBJ1-1, with D uncertain. The CDR3 loop is CASSPSTDVNTEAFF. CDR3 in DNA: TGTGCCAGCTCACCAAGTACAGACGTGAACACTGAAGCTTTCTTT.